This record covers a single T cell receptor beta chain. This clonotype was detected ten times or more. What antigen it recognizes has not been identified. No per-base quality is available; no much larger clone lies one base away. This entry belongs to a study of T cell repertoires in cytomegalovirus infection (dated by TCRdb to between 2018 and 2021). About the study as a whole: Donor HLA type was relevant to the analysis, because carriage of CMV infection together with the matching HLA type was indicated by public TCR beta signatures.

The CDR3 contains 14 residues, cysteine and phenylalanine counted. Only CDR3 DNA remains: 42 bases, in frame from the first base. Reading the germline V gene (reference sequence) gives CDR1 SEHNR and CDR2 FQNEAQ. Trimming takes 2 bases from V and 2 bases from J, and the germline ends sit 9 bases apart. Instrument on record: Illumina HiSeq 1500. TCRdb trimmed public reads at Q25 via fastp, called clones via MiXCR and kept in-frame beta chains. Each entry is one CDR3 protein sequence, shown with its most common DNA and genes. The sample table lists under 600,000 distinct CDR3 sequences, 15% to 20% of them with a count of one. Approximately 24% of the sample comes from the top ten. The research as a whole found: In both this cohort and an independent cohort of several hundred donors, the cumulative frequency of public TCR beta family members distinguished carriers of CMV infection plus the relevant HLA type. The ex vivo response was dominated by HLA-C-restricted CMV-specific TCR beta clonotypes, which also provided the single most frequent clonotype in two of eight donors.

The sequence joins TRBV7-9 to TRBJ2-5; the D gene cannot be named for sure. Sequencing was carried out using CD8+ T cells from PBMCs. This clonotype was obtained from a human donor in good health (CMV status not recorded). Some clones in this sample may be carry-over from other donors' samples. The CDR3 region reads CASSLITEQETQYF. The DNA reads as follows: TGTGCCAGCAGCTTAATTACAGAACAAGAGACCCAGTACTTC.